One sample yielded the 15 T cell receptor beta chains listed below, sequenced in a study of low-dose radiotherapy and immunotherapy resistance in tumors. TRAV- and TRBV-specific primers primed first-strand cDNA, covering alpha and beta chains. TCR amplification used 20 to 25 PCR cycles, a constant-region primer and a V-primer adapter. TCRdb independently ran MiXCR on the reads; one entry per CDR3 protein. Of 65,000 to 95,000 distinct CDR3 sequences listed, 17% are singletons. Time point reported: after trial treatment. Treatment here: LDRT plus nivolumab, ipilimumab, low-dose cyclophosphamide and aspirin (RACIN trial). The sample here was PBMCs, taken after low-dose radiotherapy plus immunotherapy. The source is a male donor with prostate cancer.

The table lists this clonotype with many counts. The CDR3 coding sequence is TGCGCCAGCAGCCAAGAAGGGACATTGAACTATGGCTACACCTTC. Translation gives CASSQEGTLNYGYTF. The V and J genes are TRBV4-3 and TRBJ1-2, with a tentative D call TRBD1 (6 bases). Germline CDR1 is LGHNA and CDR2 is YSLEER. The CDR3 is 15 amino acids. Between the trimmed V and J ends, which lost 0 bases and 2 bases, there was a span of 10 bases.

This clonotype was counted many times. J is TRBJ2-7 and V is TRBV29-1; perhaps TRBD2 as D (6 bases). Trimming took 4 bases from V and 1 from J, leaving 26 bases between them. The CDR3 covers 18 residues. Germline V gives CDR1 SQVTM, CDR2 ANQGSEA. This chain's CDR3 is CSVASFVGSGSSSYEQYF. For the CDR3, the DNA is TGCAGCGTTGCATCCTTCGTTGGGTCCGGGAGTTCATCCTACGAGCAGTACTTC.

The chain couples TRBV12-3 or TRBV12-4 to TRBJ1-6; 7 bases fit TRBD1. After removal of 6 bases from V and 6 bases from J, the junction contained 8 bases not matched to a gene. The CDR3 loop spans 15 amino acids. CDR3 nucleotides: TGTGCCAGCAGCCCTCGACAGGGTAGTAATTCACCCCTCCACTTT. Amino acid sequence: CASSPRQGSNSPLHF.

Points on this clonotype: It is likely a read error, because the conserved phenylalanine at the end of the CDR3 is missing. Because the CDR3's place on the DNA is in doubt, the DNA is left out and the CDR3 is given as listed by TCRdb. The chain combines TRBV10-3 with TRBJ2-2; TRBD2 is the table's D call and was not checked against the DNA. The CDR3 spans 8 residues, counting both ends. Germline values: CDR1 ENHRY, CDR2 SYGVKD. CDR3: CAISLRLA.

Here the CDR3 reads CASSLGGDEQYF. CDR3 in DNA: TGCGCCAGCAGCTTAGGGGGGGACGAGCAGTACTTC. The chain combines TRBV5-1 with TRBJ2-7; D is perhaps TRBD2 (7 bases). The V and J ends lost 2 bases and 5 bases respectively, with 8 bases between them. CDR3 size: 12 residues. Germline lookup yields CDR1 SGHRS and CDR2 YFSETQ. The full variable domain, its missing parts supplied by reference TRBV5-1 and TRBJ2-7, is KAGVTQTPRYLIKTRGQQVTLSCSPISGHRSVSWYQQTPGQGLQFLFEYFSETQRNKGNFPGRFSGRQFSNSRSEMNVSTLELGDSALYLCASSLGGDEQYFGPGTRLTVT.

This clonotype has at least ten counts. The V call is TRBV13, the J call TRBJ2-5; 15 bases agree with TRBD2. Germline CDR1 and CDR2: PRHDT and FYEKMQ (reference sequence). J gave up 2 bases and V 2 bases, and 6 bases lay outside the gene matches. The CDR3 consists of 18 residues. The CDR3, as DNA: TGTGCCAGCAGCTTACTAGGACTAGCGGGAGGGCCACAAGAGACCCAGTACTTC. It is translated as CASSLLGLAGGPQETQYF.

As to this clonotype: With a far larger clone one base away, a read error is the likely cause. This chain links TRBV28 with TRBJ2-7; tentatively, D is TRBD2 (8 bases). Germline CDR1 reads MDHEN; CDR2 reads SYDVKM. The CDR3 is made up of 16 amino acids. This CDR3 reads CASSMGGGGRMNEQLF. The CDR3 DNA reads as TGTGCCAGCAGTATGGGAGGGGGCGGGAGGATGAATGAGCAGCTCTTC. Based on the CDR3 plus reference TRBV28 and TRBJ2-7, the full variable domain is DVKVTQSSRYLVKRTGEKVFLECVQDMDHENMFWYRQDPGLGLRLIYFSYDVKMKEKGDIPEGYSVSREKKERFSLILESASTNQTSMYLCASSMGGGGRMNEQLFGPGTRLTVT.

This clonotype showed up many times. The rearrangement uses TRBV20-1 and TRBJ1-6, with TRBD1 matching 8 bases. V trimming: 6 bases; J trimming: 5 bases; junction bases outside the gene matches: 9. From germline, CDR1 is DFQATT and CDR2 SNEGSKA (reference sequence). CDR3 length: 15 amino acids. CDR3 sequence: CSARQPGQDNSPLHF. The CDR3 nucleotides are TGCAGTGCCCGACAACCGGGACAGGATAATTCACCCCTCCACTTT.

J is TRBJ2-3 and V is TRBV5-1; tentatively, D is TRBD1 or TRBD2 (5 bases each). V lost 0 bases to trimming and J lost 5 bases, with 13 bases between them. The germline V gene encodes CDR1 SGHRS and CDR2 YFSETQ. The CDR3 covers 15 residues. CDR3 amino acids: CASSLDSGRGDTQYF. The CDR3 DNA reads as TGCGCCAGCAGCTTGGATTCGGGGCGAGGAGATACGCAGTATTTT.

The chain has TRBV28 and TRBJ1-2; 7 nucleotides align to TRBD1. Trimming at V came to 6 bases and at J to 4 bases, leaving 8 bases not matched to a gene. The germline V gene has CDR1 MDHEN and CDR2 SYDVKM. This CDR3 has 14 amino acids. The CDR3 is CASRPGTVVYGYTF. The CDR3 coding sequence is TGTGCCAGCAGGCCCGGGACAGTAGTCTATGGCTACACCTTC.

This clonotype was seen at least ten times. At one end the junction does not follow the germline gene, possibly because of a read error. CDR3 protein: CASSPDRANTEAFF. CDR3 nucleotides: TGCGCCAGCAGCCCGGACAGGGCGAACACTGAAGCTTTCTTT. The chain links TRBV7-2 to TRBJ1-1, with 8 bases fitting TRBD1. In germline, CDR1 is SGHTA, CDR2 FQGNSA. The CDR3 sequence is 14 residues long.

Remarks on this clonotype: It is likely a read error: a sequence one base away is far more abundant. This chain joins TRBV3-1 and TRBJ2-1; maybe TRBD1 (5 bases). CDR1 is LGHDT, CDR2 YNNKEL, per germline (reference sequence). The CDR3 extends over 13 amino acids. V was cut by 2 bases and J by 5 bases, with 7 bases left in between. For the CDR3, the DNA is TGTGCCAGCAGCCAAAACAGGAACAATGAGCAGTTCTTC. Encoded protein: CASSQNRNNEQFF.

The rearrangement uses TRBV12-3 or TRBV12-4 and TRBJ2-5; possible D gene TRBD2, 6 bases. V was clipped by 5 bases and J by 5 bases, with 18 bases between them. This CDR3 spans 15 amino acids. Here the CDR3 reads CASSTRRGPPETQYF. The CDR3 DNA sequence: TGTGCCAGCAGTACCCGGAGGGGCCCGCCGGAGACCCAGTACTTC.

The chain has TRBV29-1 and TRBJ2-7, with no clear D. The CDR3 runs to 11 residues. Germline values: CDR1 SQVTM, CDR2 ANQGSEA. The germline V and J ends were trimmed by 4 bases and 5 bases, with 9 bases remaining between them. CDR3 loop: CSVAESHEQYF. The DNA for the CDR3 is TGCAGCGTTGCAGAGTCCCACGAGCAGTACTTC.

In this sample, this clonotype turned up a few times. The chain links TRBV5-1 to TRBJ2-2; 7 nucleotides align to TRBD2. Losses at the gene ends were 6 bases for V and 0 bases for J; bases not matched to a gene: 2. The germline CDR1 and CDR2 sequences are SGHRS and YFSETQ. This CDR3 comprises 14 residues. The DNA of the CDR3 is TGCGCCAGCATAAGCGGGACGAACACCGGGGAGCTGTTTTTT. This encodes CASISGTNTGELFF.